The clone carrying this TCR beta chain was recorded many times. The CDR3 spans 16 residues. CDR1 and CDR2 (germline): SGHAT, FQDESV (reference sequence). The V end lost 0 bases, the J end lost 0 bases, and 10 bases lay between the germline ends. TCRdb recomputed calls from the reads with MiXCR, one row per CDR3 protein. The sample shows tens of thousands of distinct CDR3 sequences, about 6.8% of them seen only once. These data come from a study of patients with pleural tuberculosis. The chain uses TRBV11-1 and TRBJ2-3, with D maybe TRBD2 (6 bases). The receptor was isolated from a human donor with pleural tuberculosis. The CDR3, as DNA: TGTGCCAGCAGCTTAGCCCATAGCGGTAGCACAGATACGCAGTATTTT. It is translated as CASSLAHSGSTDTQYF.